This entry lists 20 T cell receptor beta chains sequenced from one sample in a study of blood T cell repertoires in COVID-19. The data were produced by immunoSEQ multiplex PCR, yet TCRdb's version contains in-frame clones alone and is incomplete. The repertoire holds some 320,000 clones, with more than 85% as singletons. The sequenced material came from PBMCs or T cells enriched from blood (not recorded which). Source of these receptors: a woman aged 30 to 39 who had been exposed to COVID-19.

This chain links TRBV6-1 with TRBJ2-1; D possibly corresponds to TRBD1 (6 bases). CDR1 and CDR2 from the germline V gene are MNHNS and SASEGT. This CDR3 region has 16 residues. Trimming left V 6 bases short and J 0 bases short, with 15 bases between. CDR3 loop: CASREQGASSYNEQFF. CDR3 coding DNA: TGTGCCAGCAGGGAACAGGGTGCTTCCTCCTACAATGAGCAGTTCTTC.

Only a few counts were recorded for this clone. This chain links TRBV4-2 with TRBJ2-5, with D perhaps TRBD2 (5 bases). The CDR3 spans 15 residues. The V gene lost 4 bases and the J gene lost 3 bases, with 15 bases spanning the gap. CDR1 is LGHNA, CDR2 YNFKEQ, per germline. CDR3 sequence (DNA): TGTGCCAGCAGCCGCCTACTTCGGGATGAAGAGACCCAGTACTTC. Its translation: CASSRLLRDEETQYF.

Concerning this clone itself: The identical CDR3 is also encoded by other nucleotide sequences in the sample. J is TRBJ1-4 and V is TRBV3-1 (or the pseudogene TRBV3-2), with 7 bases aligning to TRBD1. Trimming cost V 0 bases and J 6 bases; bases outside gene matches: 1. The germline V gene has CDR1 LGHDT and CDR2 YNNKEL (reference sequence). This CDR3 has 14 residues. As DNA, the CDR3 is TGTGCCAGCAGCCAAGAAGACAGGGATGAAAAACTGTTTTTT. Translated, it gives CASSQEDRDEKLFF.

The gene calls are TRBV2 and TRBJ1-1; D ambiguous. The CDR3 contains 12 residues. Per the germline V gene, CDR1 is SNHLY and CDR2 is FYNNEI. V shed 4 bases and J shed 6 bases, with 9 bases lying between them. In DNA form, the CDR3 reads TGTGCCAGCAGTGCAGGAAAACCTGAAGCTTTCTTT. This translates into CASSAGKPEAFF.

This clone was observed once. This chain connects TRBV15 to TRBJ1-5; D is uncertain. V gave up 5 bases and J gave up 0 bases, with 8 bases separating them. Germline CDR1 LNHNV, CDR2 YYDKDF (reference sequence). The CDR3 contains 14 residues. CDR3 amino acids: CATSPSYSNQPQHF. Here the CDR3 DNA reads TGTGCCACCAGCCCATCCTATAGCAATCAGCCCCAGCATTTT.

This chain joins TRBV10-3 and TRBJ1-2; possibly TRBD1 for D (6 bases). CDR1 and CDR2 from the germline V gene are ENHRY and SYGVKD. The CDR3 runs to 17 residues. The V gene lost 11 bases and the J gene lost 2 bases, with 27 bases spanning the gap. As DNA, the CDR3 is TGTGCCTCCTCGGTCCCCGCGGGGGCCAAAGAGAACTATGGCTACACCTTC. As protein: CASSVPAGAKENYGYTF.

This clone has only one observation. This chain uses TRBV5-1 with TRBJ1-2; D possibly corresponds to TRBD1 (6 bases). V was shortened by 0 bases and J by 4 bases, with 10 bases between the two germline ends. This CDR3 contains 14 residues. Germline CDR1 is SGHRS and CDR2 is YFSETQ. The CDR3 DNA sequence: TGCGCCAGCAGCTTGGTGGGCAGGGGCTATGGCTACACCTTC. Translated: CASSLVGRGYGYTF. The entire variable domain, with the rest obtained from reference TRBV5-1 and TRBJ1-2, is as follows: KAGVTQTPRYLIKTRGQQVTLSCSPISGHRSVSWYQQTPGQGLQFLFEYFSETQRNKGNFPGRFSGRQFSNSRSEMNVSTLELGDSALYLCASSLVGRGYGYTFGSGTRLTVV.

The CDR3 bases are TGTGCCACCAGCGGACAGGGGGCTAGGGAAGAGACCCAGTACTTC. Its protein is CATSGQGAREETQYF. V and J are TRBV15 and TRBJ2-5, with 11 bases fitting TRBD1. Germline assignment: CDR1 LNHNV and CDR2 YYDKDF (reference sequence). J was trimmed by 3 bases and V by 5 bases; bases with no gene match: 5. This CDR3 is built from 15 residues.

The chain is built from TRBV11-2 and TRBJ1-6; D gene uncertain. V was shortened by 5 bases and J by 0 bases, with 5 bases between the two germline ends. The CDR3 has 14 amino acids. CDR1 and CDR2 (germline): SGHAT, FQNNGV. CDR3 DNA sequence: TGTGCCAGCAGCCCGTCCTCCTATAATTCACCCCTCCACTTT. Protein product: CASSPSSYNSPLHF.

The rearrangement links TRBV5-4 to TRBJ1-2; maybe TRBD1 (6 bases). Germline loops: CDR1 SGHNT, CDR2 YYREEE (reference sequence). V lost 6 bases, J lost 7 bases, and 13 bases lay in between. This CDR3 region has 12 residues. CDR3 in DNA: TGTGCCAGCACCATACAGGGAGTTGGCTACACCTTC. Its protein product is CASTIQGVGYTF.

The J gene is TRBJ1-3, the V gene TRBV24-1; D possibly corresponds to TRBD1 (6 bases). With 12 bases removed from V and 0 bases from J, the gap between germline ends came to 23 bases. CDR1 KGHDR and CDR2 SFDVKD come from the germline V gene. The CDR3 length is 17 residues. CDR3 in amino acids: CAGLTTGEWNSGNTIYF. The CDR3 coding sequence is TGTGCCGGCCTTACGACAGGCGAATGGAACTCTGGAAACACCATATATTTT.

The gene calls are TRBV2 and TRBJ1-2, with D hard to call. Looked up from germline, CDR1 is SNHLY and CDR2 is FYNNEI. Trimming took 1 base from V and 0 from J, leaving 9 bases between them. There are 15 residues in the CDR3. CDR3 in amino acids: CASSEGGKPNYGYTF. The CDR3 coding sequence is TGTGCCAGCAGTGAAGGCGGAAAACCTAACTATGGCTACACCTTC.

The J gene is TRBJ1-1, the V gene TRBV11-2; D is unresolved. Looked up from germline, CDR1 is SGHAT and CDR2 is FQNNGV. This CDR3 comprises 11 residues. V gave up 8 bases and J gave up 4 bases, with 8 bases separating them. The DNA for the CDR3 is TGTGCCAGCGGGCGCGTCACTGAAGCTTTCTTT. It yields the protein CASGRVTEAFF.

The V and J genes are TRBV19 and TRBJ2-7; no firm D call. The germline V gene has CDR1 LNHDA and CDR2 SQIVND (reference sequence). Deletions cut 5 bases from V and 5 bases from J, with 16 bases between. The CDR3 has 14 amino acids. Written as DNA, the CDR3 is TGTGCCAGTAGTGAGTGGTTGCCGGGTCACGAGCAGTACTTC. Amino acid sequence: CASSEWLPGHEQYF.

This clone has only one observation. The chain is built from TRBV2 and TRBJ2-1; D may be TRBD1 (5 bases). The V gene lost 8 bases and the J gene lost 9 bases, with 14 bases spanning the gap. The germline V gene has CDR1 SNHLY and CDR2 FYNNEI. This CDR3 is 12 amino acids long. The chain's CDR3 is CASGPHGAEQFF. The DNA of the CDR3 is TGTGCCAGCGGCCCTCATGGGGCTGAGCAGTTCTTC.

The CDR3 DNA is TGTGCCAGCACCTCACTCTACAGGCGAAACTATGGCTACACCTTC. Translated: CASTSLYRRNYGYTF. The chain links TRBV6-5 to TRBJ1-2, with a weak D call TRBD1 (5 bases). The CDR3 is made up of 15 amino acids. Trimming took off 7 bases at V and 2 bases at J, with 17 bases between the two ends. Germline V gene sequence: CDR1 MNHEY, CDR2 SVGAGI.

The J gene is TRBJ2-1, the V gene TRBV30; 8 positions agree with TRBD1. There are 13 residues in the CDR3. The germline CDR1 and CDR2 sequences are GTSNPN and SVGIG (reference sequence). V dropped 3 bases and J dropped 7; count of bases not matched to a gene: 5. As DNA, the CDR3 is TGTGCCTGGAGCCAGGACAGGGCTAATGAGCAGTTCTTC. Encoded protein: CAWSQDRANEQFF.

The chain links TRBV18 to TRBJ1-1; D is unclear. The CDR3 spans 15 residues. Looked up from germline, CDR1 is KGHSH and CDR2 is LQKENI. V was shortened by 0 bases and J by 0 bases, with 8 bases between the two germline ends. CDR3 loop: CASSPPGSMNTEAFF. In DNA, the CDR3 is TGTGCCAGCTCACCACCGGGCAGCATGAACACTGAAGCTTTCTTT.

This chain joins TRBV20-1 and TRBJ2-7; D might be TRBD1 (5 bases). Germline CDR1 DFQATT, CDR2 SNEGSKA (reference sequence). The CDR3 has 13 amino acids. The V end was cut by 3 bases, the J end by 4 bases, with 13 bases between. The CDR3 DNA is TGCAGTGCTAGTTTTGTCCAGGGTTACGAGCAGTACTTC. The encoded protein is CSASFVQGYEQYF.

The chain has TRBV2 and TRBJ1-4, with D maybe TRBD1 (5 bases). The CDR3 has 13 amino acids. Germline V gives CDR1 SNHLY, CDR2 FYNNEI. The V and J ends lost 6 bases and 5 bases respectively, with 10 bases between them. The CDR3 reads CASRTEKNEKLFF. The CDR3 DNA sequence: TGTGCCAGCAGGACAGAGAAAAATGAAAAACTGTTTTTT. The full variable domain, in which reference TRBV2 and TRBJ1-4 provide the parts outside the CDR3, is EPEVTQTPSHQVTQMGQEVILRCVPISNHLYFYWYRQILGQKVEFLVSFYNNEISEKSEIFDDQFSVERPDGSNFTLKIRSTKLEDSAMYFCASRTEKNEKLFFGSGTQLSVL.